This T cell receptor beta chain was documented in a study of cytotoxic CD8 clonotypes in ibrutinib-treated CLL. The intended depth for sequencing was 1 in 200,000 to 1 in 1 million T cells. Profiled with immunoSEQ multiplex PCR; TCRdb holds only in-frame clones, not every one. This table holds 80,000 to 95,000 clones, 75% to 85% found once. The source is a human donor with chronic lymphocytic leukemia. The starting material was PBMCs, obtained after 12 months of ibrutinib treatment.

CDR3 region: CASSAGRENTEAFF. The CDR3 nucleotides are TGTGCCAGCAGCGCGGGACGGGAGAACACTGAAGCTTTCTTT. The J gene is TRBJ1-1, the V gene TRBV9, with a possible D match to TRBD1 (5 bases). This CDR3 is 14 amino acids long. Germline CDR1 reads SGDLS; CDR2 reads YYNGEE. Trimming removed 3 bases from V and 1 base from J, with 10 bases in between. Using reference TRBV9 and TRBJ1-1 for the parts outside the CDR3, the full variable domain is DSGVTQTPKHLITATGQRVTLRCSPRSGDLSVYWYQQSLDQGLQFLIQYYNGEERAKGNILERFSAQQFPDLHSELNLSSLELGDSALYFCASSAGRENTEAFFGQGTRLTVV.